This TCR beta chain derives from a study of T cell responses to AZD1222 COVID-19 vaccine. This clone was seen once. Its antigen remains unknown. Findings and limits, study-wide: CD4 TCRs associated with vaccination spanned spike, dominating at 160-218 and 743-854. Spike-specific TCR repertoires showed rising breadth and depth after two AZD1222 doses.

The CDR3 covers 17 residues. The V and J ends lost 1 base and 1 base, in that order; junction bases with no gene match: 7. Per the germline V gene, CDR1 is LGHNA and CDR2 is YSLEER. Only in-frame clones appear in the TCRdb table, and some are missing; sequencing was by immunoSEQ multiplex PCR. The table includes about 130,000 clones, 80% to 90% detected once. The chain combines TRBV4-3 with TRBJ1-2; 9 positions match TRBD1. The sequence came from an adult who received the AZD1222 COVID-19 vaccine. Sequencing was performed on peripheral blood, taken 28 days after the second AZD1222 dose. The CDR3 region is CASSQATGGAGNYGYTF. The CDR3 coding sequence is TGCGCCAGCAGCCAAGCAACAGGGGGCGCGGGTAACTATGGCTACACCTTC.